Shown below are 8 T cell receptor beta chains from a single sample sequenced in a study of blood T cells in healthy people across ages. Sample-barcoded 5' priming and a J-beta primer mix drove a second PCR of about 6 to 12 cycles. TCRdb reprocessed the 5' RACE reads via MiXCR and lists one record per CDR3 protein. The table includes 950,000 to 1,200,000 distinct CDR3 sequences, approximately 38% detected once. The specimen sequenced was blood. The receptors were gathered from a man younger than 35 in good health.

This clonotype was seen more than once but under ten times. This chain links TRBV6-6 with TRBJ1-5, with 8 bases identical to TRBD1. In germline, CDR1 is MNHNY, CDR2 SVGAGI (reference sequence). This CDR3 is built from 15 residues. With 6 bases clipped from V and 7 bases from J, the junction kept 11 bases outside the gene matches. DNA of the CDR3: TGTGCCAGCAGCTATATAGGACAGGGCGGGCAGCCCCAGCATTTT. Translated, it gives CASSYIGQGGQPQHF.

This clonotype showed up just a few times. The V gene is TRBV6-5, the J gene TRBJ1-1; D is uncertain. Germline CDR1 and CDR2: MNHEY and SVGAGI. V lost 2 bases to trimming and J lost 8 bases, with 12 bases between them. This CDR3 is 13 amino acids long. The CDR3 sequence: CASSYGNPREAFF. In nucleotides, the CDR3 is TGTGCCAGCAGTTACGGTAACCCGAGGGAAGCTTTCTTT.

The chain recombines TRBV9 with TRBJ1-4; tentatively, D is TRBD1 (6 bases). This CDR3 comprises 16 residues. From germline, CDR1 is SGDLS and CDR2 YYNGEE. Trimming left V 4 bases short and J 10 bases short, with 23 bases between. CDR3 sequence: CASSPHPQGTTGKLFF. CDR3 nucleotides: TGTGCCAGCAGCCCCCATCCCCAGGGGACAACGGGAAAACTGTTTTTT.

The genes are TRBV9 and TRBJ2-2; TRBD2 is a possible D gene (7 bases). Germline CDR1 reads SGDLS; CDR2 reads YYNGEE. The ends were cut back, 2 bases at V and 5 bases at J, with 16 bases in the middle. This CDR3 region has 16 residues. DNA for the CDR3: TGTGCCAGCAGCGTTGCGGGGGCGCCAGGTACCGGGGAGCTGTTTTTT. Protein: CASSVAGAPGTGELFF.

The chain carries TRBV12-3 or TRBV12-4 and TRBJ1-2; D ambiguous. This CDR3 is 13 amino acids long. Trimming left V 3 bases short and J 0 bases short, with 5 bases between. The CDR3 DNA sequence: TGTGCCAGCAGTTTCAACGCTAACTATGGCTACACCTTC. Translated, it gives CASSFNANYGYTF.

Concerning this clonotype: One junction end does not reproduce the germline sequence, and a read error may be involved. The V and J genes are TRBV19 and TRBJ1-1; D possibly corresponds to TRBD1 (5 bases). CDR1 LNHDA and CDR2 SQIVND come from the germline V gene (reference sequence). The CDR3 contains 13 residues. This chain's CDR3 is CASGGRTNTEAFF. The CDR3 bases are TGTGCCAGTGGGGGGAGGACGAACACCGAAGCTTTCTTT.

The table lists this clonotype with a few counts. The genes are TRBV29-1 and TRBJ2-1, with TRBD2 identical over 7 bases. The CDR3 consists of 12 residues. V trimming: 3 bases; J trimming: 12 bases; junction bases outside the gene matches: 8. Germline loops: CDR1 SQVTM, CDR2 ANQGSEA. As DNA, the CDR3 is TGCAGCGTTGATGAGGTCGGGGGGTGGCAGTTCTTC. Its translation: CSVDEVGGWQFF.

The chain employs TRBV2 and TRBJ2-1, with a possible D match to TRBD2 (6 bases). V was clipped by 3 bases and J by 1 base, with 13 bases between them. Germline V gene sequence: CDR1 SNHLY, CDR2 FYNNEI. The CDR3 has 16 amino acids. The CDR3 region is CASSESGRTSYNEQFF. The CDR3 DNA reads TGTGCCAGCAGTGAGTCAGGGAGGACATCCTACAATGAGCAGTTCTTC.